This TCR beta chain was observed in a study of regulatory T cells in long-lasting Graves disease. About the study: Patients with persistent Graves' disease had over 5 years of antithyroid drugs and persistent TSH receptor antibodies.

Time point described: persistent/refractory GD, antithyroid drugs over 5 years with positive TRAb. TCR sequences were obtained from RNA taken from PBMCs. Criteria from the American Thyroid Association guidelines were applied to diagnose Graves' disease. Investigators prepared the TCR beta libraries by applying iRepertoire HTBI primers and Arm-PCR of CDR3 regions. TCRdb recomputed calls from the multiplex PCR reads with MiXCR, one row per CDR3 protein. The sample lists 650,000 to 850,000 distinct CDR3 sequences; around 30% were seen once. Notes on the study in general: Persistent disease favored TRBV28, TRBJ1-2 and TRBJ2-5.

With regard to this clonotype: What it binds is not known.

Germline CDR1 reads MNHNS; CDR2 reads SASEGT. V gave up 2 bases and J gave up 5 bases; unmatched junction bases: 12. The CDR3 contains 18 residues. The chain employs TRBV6-1 and TRBJ1-1, with 12 bases matching TRBD1. The origin of this receptor is a female donor with Graves disease. Here the sequenced sample was peripheral blood mononuclear cells (PBMCs), taken when the disease was refractory, from a patient treated with antithyroid drugs. The DNA of the CDR3 is TGTGCCAGCAGTGAATTTGCGGGACAGGGGGCGGAGAAGACTGAAGCTTTCTTT. It encodes CASSEFAGQGAEKTEAFF.